One sample yielded the 14 T cell receptor beta chains listed below, sequenced in a study of T cell changes during pregnancy in multiple sclerosis. Sequenced by immunoSEQ multiplex PCR; TCRdb stores in-frame clones only, minus some. The table records roughly 50,000 clones, around 92% of them present only once. The material sequenced was CD4+ T cells from peripheral blood mononuclear cells, taken in the third trimester of pregnancy. All receptors derive from a female donor with multiple sclerosis, enrolled in a pregnancy study.

The table lists this clone with a count of one. The chain joins TRBV4-2 to TRBJ2-5, with 8 bases matching TRBD2. J was trimmed by 0 bases and V by 3 bases; bases with no gene match: 6. The CDR3 has 16 amino acids. CDR1 is LGHNA and CDR2 is YNFKEQ in the germline V gene. DNA of the CDR3: TGTGCCAGCAGCCATCCCACTAGCGGAAACCAAGAGACCCAGTACTTC. As protein: CASSHPTSGNQETQYF.

This chain uses TRBV7-7 with TRBJ2-5, with 7 bases that match TRBD1. From germline, CDR1 is SSHAT and CDR2 FNYEAQ (reference sequence). The CDR3 is 13 amino acids. In nucleotides, the CDR3 is TGTGCTAGCTCTAAGGGGGCAGGGGAGACCCAGTACTTC. Translated, it gives CASSKGAGETQYF. Full variable domain (outside the CDR3, taken from reference TRBV7-7 and TRBJ2-5): GAGVSQSPRYKVTKRGQDVTLRCDPISSHATLYWYQQALGQGPEFLTYFNYEAQPDKSGLPSDRFSAERPEGSISTLTIQRTEQRDSAMYRCASSKGAGETQYFGPGTRLLVL.

The chain combines TRBV7-3 with TRBJ2-1, with D perhaps matching TRBD1 (6 bases). The germline CDR1 and CDR2 sequences are SGHTA and FQGTGA. This CDR3 spans 17 amino acids. V shed 2 bases and J shed 3 bases, with 17 bases lying between them. The CDR3 nucleotides are TGTGCCAGCAGCTTATCCATCGACAGGTCAATCTACAATGAGCAGTTCTTC. It yields the protein CASSLSIDRSIYNEQFF.

The chain carries TRBV11-3 and TRBJ1-2; TRBD1 matches 7 bases. The CDR3 length is 14 residues. J lost 3 bases, V lost 7 bases, and 8 bases had no gene match. Germline V gene sequence: CDR1 SGHNT, CDR2 YENEEA. DNA for the CDR3: TGTGCCAGCACCGACAGACAGGGCGACTATGGCTACACCTTC. Amino acid sequence: CASTDRQGDYGYTF.

This chain connects TRBV14 to TRBJ2-1; 10 bases map to TRBD2. The germline CDR1 and CDR2 sequences are SGHDN and FVKESK. The CDR3 loop spans 15 amino acids. V shed 4 bases and J 5 bases; nucleotides not matched to a gene: 5. The CDR3 DNA follows: TGTGCCAGCAGCCCCAAGCGGGAGGGTAACAATGAGCAGTTCTTC. Amino acids: CASSPKREGNNEQFF.

This chain joins TRBV28 and TRBJ2-7; a weak D match, TRBD2 (5 bases). Germline V gene sequence: CDR1 MDHEN, CDR2 SYDVKM. With 6 bases removed from V and 4 bases from J, the gap between germline ends came to 10 bases. This CDR3 comprises 12 residues. The CDR3 reads CASSTGKYEQYF. DNA for the CDR3: TGTGCCAGCAGCACCGGGAAATACGAGCAGTACTTC.

The V and J genes are TRBV6-5 and TRBJ2-7, with TRBD1 identical over 7 bases. Germline assignment: CDR1 MNHEY and CDR2 SVGAGI. Losses at the gene ends were 2 bases for V and 11 bases for J; bases not matched to a gene: 6. This CDR3 has 12 residues. The CDR3 spells CASSYRQGPEYF. In nucleotides, the CDR3 is TGTGCCAGCAGTTACCGACAGGGTCCAGAGTACTTC.

The chain carries TRBV5-1 and TRBJ2-7; D is possibly TRBD2 (6 bases). The CDR3 extends over 12 amino acids. Germline CDR1 is SGHRS and CDR2 is YFSETQ. Trimming took off 3 bases at V and 3 bases at J, with 7 bases between the two ends. In DNA, the CDR3 is TGCGCCAGCAGCTGGGACTTCTACGAGCAGTACTTC. Protein: CASSWDFYEQYF.

This chain connects TRBV18 to TRBJ2-6; D is unclear. CDR3 length: 14 residues. The germline V and J ends were trimmed by 4 bases and 0 bases, with 4 bases remaining between them. Germline-derived CDR1 and CDR2 are KGHSH and LQKENI. CDR3 nucleotides: TGTGCCAGCTCACTGCGCTCTGGGGCCAACGTCCTGACTTTC. It codes for CASSLRSGANVLTF.

This sequence joins TRBV7-8 and TRBJ2-3; D is perhaps TRBD2 (6 bases). The ends were cut back, 1 base at V and 4 bases at J, with 18 bases in the middle. Looked up from germline, CDR1 is SGHVS and CDR2 is FQNEAQ. The CDR3 has 17 residues. For the CDR3, the DNA is TGTGCCAGCAGCTTAGGGGCTAGCGTTGGGTTCCCAGATACGCAGTATTTT. This gives the protein CASSLGASVGFPDTQYF.

The V gene is TRBV5-1, the J gene TRBJ2-2, with 13 nucleotides matching TRBD2. Germline V gene lookup returns CDR1 SGHRS and CDR2 YFSETQ. Trimming removed 4 bases from V and 7 bases from J; junction bases left unmatched: 19. The CDR3 spans 20 residues. This CDR3 is CASSHKRGGLAGVADGELFF. Here the CDR3 DNA reads TGCGCCAGCAGCCACAAAAGAGGAGGACTAGCGGGAGTTGCAGACGGGGAGCTGTTTTTT.

This clone was found a few times. The V and J genes are TRBV2 and TRBJ2-1; 10 nucleotides align to TRBD2. The V gene end was trimmed by 7 bases and the J gene end by 11 bases; junction bases not matched to a gene: 17. CDR3 length: 16 residues. CDR1 and CDR2 (germline): SNHLY, FYNNEI. The CDR3 DNA is TGTGCCAGCACCGAATACGGAGCGGGAGGGTCCTCTCAGCAGTTCTTC. This translates into CASTEYGAGGSSQQFF.

The chain is built from TRBV6-6 and TRBJ1-5; no firm D call. Trimming removed 4 bases at V and 3 bases at J, with 7 bases between. CDR1 is MNHNY, CDR2 SVGAGI, per germline (reference sequence). The CDR3 is made up of 13 amino acids. Here the CDR3 DNA reads TGTGCCAGCAGTTTACTCGACAATCAGCCCCAGCATTTT. The encoded protein is CASSLLDNQPQHF.

As regards this clone: At one end the junction does not follow the germline gene, possibly because of a read error. The chain has TRBV19 and TRBJ2-6; tentative D call: TRBD1 (5 bases). Germline V gene lookup returns CDR1 LNHDA and CDR2 SQIVND (reference sequence). The CDR3 covers 13 residues. The CDR3 here is CASSGDGASVLTF. CDR3 nucleotide sequence: TGTGCCAGTTCAGGAGATGGGGCCAGCGTCCTGACTTTC.